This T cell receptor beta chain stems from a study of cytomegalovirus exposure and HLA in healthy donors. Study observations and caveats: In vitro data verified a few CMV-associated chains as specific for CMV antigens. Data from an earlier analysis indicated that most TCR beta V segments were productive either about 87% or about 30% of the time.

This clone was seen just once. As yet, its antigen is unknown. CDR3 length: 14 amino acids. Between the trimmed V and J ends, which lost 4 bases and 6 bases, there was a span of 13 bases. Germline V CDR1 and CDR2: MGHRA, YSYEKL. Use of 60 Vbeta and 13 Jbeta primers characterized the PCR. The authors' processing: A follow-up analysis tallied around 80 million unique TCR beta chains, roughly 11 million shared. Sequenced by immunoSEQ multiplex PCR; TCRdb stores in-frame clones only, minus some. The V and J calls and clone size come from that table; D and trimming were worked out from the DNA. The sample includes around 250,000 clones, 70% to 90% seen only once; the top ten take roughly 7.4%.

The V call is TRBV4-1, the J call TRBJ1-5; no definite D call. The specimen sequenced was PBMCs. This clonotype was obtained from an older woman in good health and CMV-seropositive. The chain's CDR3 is CASSRPGDSQPQHF. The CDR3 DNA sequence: TGCGCCAGCAGCCGTCCAGGTGATAGTCAGCCCCAGCATTTT.